This TCR beta chain derives from a study of blood T cells in healthy people across ages. Whole-study findings and limits: With donor CMV status unknown, expanded clonotype changes were possibly confounded.

The authors ran a second PCR of about 7 to 11 cycles using a sample-barcoded 5' primer and a J-beta primer mix. TCRdb redid the calling of the 5' RACE reads with MiXCR, one entry per CDR3 protein. The table lists 900,000 to 950,000 distinct CDR3 sequences, roughly 28% of them singletons. Trimming took off 0 bases at V and 5 bases at J, with 14 bases between the two ends. In germline, CDR1 is SGDLS, CDR2 YYNGEE. The CDR3 runs to 15 residues. This clonotype has a count of ten or more. Its antigen is undetermined. In addition, the sample was reused for a study of T cells of mothers and their children. From that second work: Second-PCR primer M1S introduced sample barcodes and 2-4 random nucleotides. Slightly higher overlap, not significant, was seen in related mother-child pairs than in unrelated pairs.

This receptor was taken from a woman aged 40 to 55 in good health. The chain couples TRBV9 to TRBJ2-5, with D perhaps matching TRBD1 (5 bases). The specimen was blood. The chain's CDR3 is CASSVEEGVRETQYF. CDR3 nucleotide sequence: TGTGCCAGCAGCGTAGAAGAAGGGGTTCGGGAGACCCAGTACTTC.